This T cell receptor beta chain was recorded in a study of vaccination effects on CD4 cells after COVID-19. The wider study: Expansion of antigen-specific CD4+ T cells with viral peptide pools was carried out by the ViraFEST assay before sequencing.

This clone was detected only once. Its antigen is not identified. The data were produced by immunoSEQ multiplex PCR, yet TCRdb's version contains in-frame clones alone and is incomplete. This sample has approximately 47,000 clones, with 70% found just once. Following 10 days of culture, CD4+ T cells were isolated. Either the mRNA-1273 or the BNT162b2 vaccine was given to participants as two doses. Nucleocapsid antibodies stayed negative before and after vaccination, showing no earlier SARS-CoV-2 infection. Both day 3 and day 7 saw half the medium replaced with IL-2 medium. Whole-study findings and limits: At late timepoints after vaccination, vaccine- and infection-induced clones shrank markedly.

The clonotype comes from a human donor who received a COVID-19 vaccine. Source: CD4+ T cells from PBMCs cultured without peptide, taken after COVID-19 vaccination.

CDR3 nucleotide sequence: TGCGCCAGCAGCTTGGCGATGAGTTATCGCTCACCCCTCCACTTT. As protein: CASSLAMSYRSPLHF. This chain uses TRBV5-1 with TRBJ1-6; D not resolved. The ends were cut back, 0 bases at V and 10 bases at J, with 14 bases in the middle. Germline assignment: CDR1 SGHRS and CDR2 YFSETQ. The CDR3 loop spans 15 amino acids.